These 20 T cell receptor beta chains originate from one sample sequenced in a study of blood T cells in healthy people across ages. A second PCR, run for about 7 to 11 cycles, used a sample-barcoded 5' primer plus a J-beta primer mix. Using its own MiXCR run on the 5' RACE reads, TCRdb lists one record per CDR3 protein. The sample has about 1,800,000 distinct CDR3 sequences, about 28% seen once. Sample: blood. The receptors shown here come from a woman aged 25-40 years in good health.

In this sample, this clonotype turned up many times. This sequence joins TRBV29-1 and TRBJ1-4, with D uncertain. Germline assignment: CDR1 SQVTM and CDR2 ANQGSEA. The CDR3 loop spans 13 amino acids. The V and J ends lost 1 base and 7 bases respectively, with 10 bases between them. Written as DNA, the CDR3 is TGCAGCGTTGAAGTGTTGAGGAGTGAAAAACTGTTTTTT. Protein sequence: CSVEVLRSEKLFF.

Concerning this clonotype: A much larger clonotype is one base distant, so this may be a read error. The chain combines TRBV5-1 with TRBJ2-7; D not certain. Germline V lookup: CDR1 SGHRS, CDR2 YFSETQ. This CDR3 contains 15 residues. V was trimmed by 0 bases and J by 7 bases, leaving 17 bases between them. The CDR3 DNA reads TGCGCCAGCAGCTTGGAAGGGAAGGGTTCCAATGAGCAGTACTTC. This translates into CASSLEGKGSNEQYF.

On this clonotype itself: A much larger clonotype is one base distant, so this may be a read error. The V call is TRBV20-1, the J call TRBJ2-1; 7 nucleotides align to TRBD2. Germline V gene data show CDR1 as DFQATT and CDR2 as SNEGSKA (reference sequence). Trimming cost V 0 bases and J 4 bases; bases outside gene matches: 6. The CDR3 is 15 residues long. In nucleotides, the CDR3 is TGCAGTGCTAGAGATAGAACTAGCGAGTACAATGAGCAGTTCTTC. Translating it yields CSARDRTSEYNEQFF.

This clonotype was observed at least ten times. V gene TRBV20-1 combines with J gene TRBJ2-5; D assignment may be TRBD1 or TRBD2 (5 bases each). The CDR3 contains 17 residues. Germline CDR1 and CDR2: DFQATT and SNEGSKA (reference sequence). Trimming shortened V by 0 bases and J by 2 bases, and 19 bases separated the two germline ends. The chain's CDR3 is CSARDRGEKGIQETQYF. The CDR3 coding sequence is TGCAGTGCTAGAGATCGAGGGGAAAAGGGGATTCAAGAGACCCAGTACTTC.

This clonotype came up a few times. CDR3 in DNA: TGTGCCTGGAGCCAAATCGGGACAGTCTACGAGCAGTACTTC. Translating it yields CAWSQIGTVYEQYF. V and J are TRBV30 and TRBJ2-4; TRBD1 matches at 7 bases. With the DNA end fitting TRBJ2-7 better, the J assignment may be wrong. The CDR3 loop spans 14 amino acids. CDR1 is GTSNPN, CDR2 SVGIG, per germline (reference sequence).

The rearrangement uses TRBV2 and TRBJ1-1; the D is unclear. The V and J ends lost 6 bases and 7 bases respectively, with 9 bases between them. The CDR3 spans 11 residues. Germline V gives CDR1 SNHLY, CDR2 FYNNEI. In nucleotides, the CDR3 is TGTGCCAGCAGGCTCGGGGTTGAAGCTTTCTTT. Protein sequence: CASRLGVEAFF.

This chain uses TRBV10-1 with TRBJ1-2; 7 bases fit TRBD1. Germline CDR1 reads WNHNN; CDR2 reads SYGVQD (reference sequence). V shed 4 bases and J 8 bases; nucleotides not matched to a gene: 10. The CDR3 sequence is 14 residues long. The CDR3 loop reads CASSGRTGVKGYTF. Written as DNA, the CDR3 is TGCGCCAGCAGTGGGCGAACAGGGGTTAAGGGCTACACCTTC.

With regard to this clonotype: A much larger clone sits a single nucleotide away, making a read error possible. The genes are TRBV3-1 and TRBJ2-5; D uncertain. Germline assignment: CDR1 LGHDT and CDR2 YNNKEL (reference sequence). Deletions cut 4 bases from V and 11 bases from J, with 17 bases between. The CDR3 consists of 13 residues. The CDR3 DNA is TGTGCCAGCAGCCGTGGCGGAAGCAATGAGCAGTACTTC. It encodes CASSRGGSNEQYF.

Regarding this clonotype: Since no conserved phenylalanine or tryptophan closes the CDR3, a read error is the likely cause. The chain carries TRBV7-9 and TRBJ1-2; possibly TRBD1 for D (5 bases). Germline V lookup: CDR1 SEHNR, CDR2 FQNEAQ (reference sequence). This CDR3 is built from 14 residues. The ends were cut back, 1 base at V and 3 bases at J, with 9 bases in the middle. In DNA form, the CDR3 reads TGTGCCAGCAGCTTAGGCTCGGGGGACTATGGCTACACCGTC. This translates into CASSLGSGDYGYTV.

The chain couples TRBV14 to TRBJ1-1; D is undetermined. The CDR3 totals 11 residues. Trimming took off 0 bases at V and 7 bases at J, with 3 bases between the two ends. CDR1 is SGHDN and CDR2 is FVKESK in the germline V gene. CDR3 bases: TGTGCCAGCAGCCAAGAACATGAAGCTTTCTTT. This codes for CASSQEHEAFF. Full variable domain (rest looked up from reference TRBV14 and TRBJ1-1): EAGVTQFPSHSVIEKGQTVTLRCDPISGHDNLYWYRRVMGKEIKFLLHFVKESKQDESGMPNNRFLAERTGGTYSTLKVQPAELEDSGVYFCASSQEHEAFFGQGTRLTVV.

V and J are TRBV5-1 and TRBJ2-1; 10 bases line up with TRBD1. The CDR3 extends over 14 amino acids. CDR1 is SGHRS, CDR2 YFSETQ, per germline. The V segment lost 7 bases and the J segment 6 bases; nucleotides outside the gene matches: 7. CDR3 nucleotides: TGCGCCAGCTTCCGGGACAGGGGATTCAATGAGCAGTTCTTC. Encoded protein: CASFRDRGFNEQFF.

In its sample, this clonotype was seen a few times. V usage is TRBV4-2 and J usage is TRBJ1-5; D perhaps matches TRBD1 (5 bases). The CDR3 length is 15 residues. Per germline, CDR1 LGHNA and CDR2 YNFKEQ. The V gene lost 0 bases and the J gene lost 2 bases, with 8 bases spanning the gap. CDR3 nucleotide sequence: TGTGCCAGCAGCCAAGAAACACAGGGCAATCAGCCCCAGCATTTT. Translating gives CASSQETQGNQPQHF.

V gene TRBV18 combines with J gene TRBJ2-3, with D unresolved. Germline V gives CDR1 KGHSH, CDR2 LQKENI. The CDR3 is 15 residues long. Trimming removed 0 bases from V and 1 base from J, with 8 bases in between. The CDR3: CASSPPAHRTDTQYF. Written as DNA, the CDR3 is TGTGCCAGCTCACCACCGGCACACCGCACAGATACGCAGTATTTT.

Worth noting for this clonotype: A much larger clone lies a single base off, so this may be a read error. The chain couples TRBV29-1 to TRBJ1-5, with D maybe TRBD1 (5 bases). The CDR3 has 14 amino acids. Germline CDR1 is SQVTM and CDR2 is ANQGSEA. Trimming took off 6 bases at V and 3 bases at J, with 15 bases between the two ends. The CDR3 DNA is TGCAGCGTCCTTGTAGCCGGGACCAATCAGCCCCAGCATTTT. Protein sequence: CSVLVAGTNQPQHF. Drawing the rest from reference TRBV29-1 and TRBJ1-5, the complete variable domain is SAVISQKPSRDICQRGTSLTIQCQVDSQVTMMFWYRQQPGQSLTLIATANQGSEATYESGFVIDKFPISRPNLTFSTLTVSNMSPEDSSIYLCSVLVAGTNQPQHFGDGTRLSIL.

This clonotype was counted between two and nine times. The rearrangement uses TRBV19 and TRBJ2-7; D is possibly TRBD2 (5 bases). The V end was cut by 11 bases, the J end by 7 bases, with 21 bases between. The CDR3 length is 13 residues. Germline assignment: CDR1 LNHDA and CDR2 SQIVND (reference sequence). The CDR3 sequence: CALRSGIADEQYF. The CDR3 DNA reads TGTGCCCTACGTTCCGGGATCGCGGATGAGCAGTACTTC.

This clonotype showed up just a few times. V is TRBV20-1 and J is TRBJ1-4; D perhaps matches TRBD1 (6 bases). V lost 1 base and J lost 3, with 9 bases in between. The CDR3 extends over 14 amino acids. The germline gives CDR1 DFQATT, CDR2 SNEGSKA (reference sequence). This CDR3 is CSARGGAPNEKLFF. The CDR3 DNA reads as TGCAGTGCTAGAGGGGGGGCGCCTAATGAAAAACTGTTTTTT.

Worth noting for this clonotype: This may stem from a read error, because a much larger clone lies one nucleotide away. The chain uses TRBV7-8 and TRBJ2-4, with TRBD1 identical over 7 bases. The CDR3 covers 15 residues. Looked up from germline, CDR1 is SGHVS and CDR2 is FQNEAQ. The CDR3 DNA follows: TGTGTCAGCAGCTTCGGCGGACAGGATAAAAACATTCAGTACTTC. This translates into CVSSFGGQDKNIQYF.

This clonotype was counted a single time. A much bigger clone sits one base away, suggesting this may be a read error. This sequence joins TRBV2 and TRBJ2-1, with D hard to call. Germline V gene lookup returns CDR1 SNHLY and CDR2 FYNNEI. This CDR3 comprises 13 residues. The V end was cut by 5 bases, the J end by 12 bases, with 17 bases between. Here the CDR3 reads CASSRRQIDGQFF. CDR3 bases: TGTGCCAGCAGTCGTAGGCAGATCGATGGGCAGTTCTTC.

The V gene is TRBV11-2, the J gene TRBJ2-2; D unclear. Trimming pared 4 bases from V and 3 bases from J, leaving 15 bases between. Germline-derived CDR1 and CDR2 are SGHAT and FQNNGV. The CDR3 spans 16 residues. The CDR3 is CASSYGPPWDTGELFF. DNA for the CDR3: TGTGCCAGCAGCTACGGGCCCCCTTGGGACACCGGGGAGCTGTTTTTT.

This clonotype was seen only a few times. The chain joins TRBV5-1 to TRBJ2-1; 12 nucleotides match TRBD2. Per germline, CDR1 SGHRS and CDR2 YFSETQ. The CDR3 length is 15 residues. Losses at the gene ends were 5 bases for V and 9 bases for J; bases not matched to a gene: 9. The chain's CDR3 is CASSLWTSGIVEQFF. CDR3 DNA sequence: TGCGCCAGCAGTCTCTGGACTAGCGGGATCGTTGAGCAGTTCTTC.